This T cell receptor beta chain is from a study of CD8 T cells in Susac syndrome. TCR beta sequencing covered blood CD8+ and CD4+ T cells. Treatment-naive patients with stable or active relapsing-remitting disease were the multiple sclerosis controls. Negative isolation yielded the CD8+ and CD4+ T cells, while FACS enriched the TEMRA cells. Random hexamers served to reverse transcribe about 0.45 to 1 ug RNA. With immunoSEQ multiplex PCR, TCR beta CDR3 was amplified across 54 Vbeta and 13 Jbeta. TCRdb analysed the immunoSEQ multiplex PCR reads with MiXCR anew, one entry per CDR3 protein. The sample consists of about 180,000 distinct CDR3 sequences, over 85% of them appearing once. This CDR3 is 16 amino acids long. V lost 1 base, J lost 6 bases, and 18 bases lay in between. Germline V gene data show CDR1 as LGHDT and CDR2 as YNNKEL (reference sequence).

The sequence came from a human donor with multiple sclerosis. Sequenced input: CD4+ T cells from PBMCs. The rearrangement uses TRBV3-1 and TRBJ2-5, with D possibly matching TRBD2 (6 bases). CDR3 amino acids: CASSQGKVASVKTQYF. As DNA, the CDR3 is TGTGCCAGCAGCCAAGGGAAGGTAGCTAGCGTAAAGACCCAGTACTTC.